This TCR beta chain was profiled in a study of blood T cell repertoires in COVID-19. Assay used: immunoSEQ multiplex PCR; TCRdb lists only in-frame clones, some missing. Of more than 110,000 clones in the sample, about 89% were seen once. CDR1 and CDR2 (germline): LNHDA, SQIVND (reference sequence). With 6 bases clipped from V and 8 bases from J, the junction kept 8 bases outside the gene matches. The CDR3 sequence is 13 residues long. The sequence derives from a man between 60 and 70 years old with active or convalescent COVID-19. What was sequenced was peripheral blood. The V and J genes are TRBV19 and TRBJ1-2, with TRBD1 matching over 8 bases. This CDR3 reads CASSPQGAEGYTF. CDR3 in DNA: TGTGCCAGTAGCCCGCAGGGGGCGGAAGGCTACACCTTC.